Described below is a single T cell receptor beta chain sequence and its context. Its target is not known. This specimen belongs to a study of cytomegalovirus exposure and HLA in healthy donors. Study-wide results and caveats: There were several of the most significant clusters that appeared linked to common viral pathogens in a later analysis. With high specificity and sensitivity, the classifier reportedly diagnosed cytomegalovirus status.

The primer mix had 60 Vbeta and 13 Jbeta primers. TCRdb's copy holds only in-frame clones and misses some; the assay was immunoSEQ multiplex PCR. Of roughly 130,000 clones listed, 75% to 90% are singletons. Germline V gives CDR1 SGHVS, CDR2 FQNEAQ. The CDR3 loop spans 14 amino acids. V was clipped by 8 bases and J by 10 bases; unmatched bases: 8. Every donor was a healthy person donating bone marrow. The chain couples TRBV7-8 to TRBJ2-1; 13 positions agree with TRBD2. The sequence was collected from a man under 40 in good health and CMV-seronegative. The sample comprised PBMCs. The CDR3 region is CASAGTSGVREQFF. The CDR3 coding sequence is TGTGCCAGCGCCGGGACTAGCGGGGTCAGGGAGCAGTTCTTC.